What follows is one T cell receptor beta chain and its context. What it binds is unknown. As the CDR3 is not closed by the conserved phenylalanine or tryptophan, this likely results from a read error. The limits of the CDR3 on the DNA are not certain, so only TCRdb's listed CDR3 is given. This entry belongs to a study of OX40 agonist ivuxolimab in advanced cancers. Overall study context: Patients received ivuxolimab, an intravenous treatment, every 2 weeks at 0.01 to 10 mg/kg. One patient with hepatocellular carcinoma and two with cutaneous melanoma, three in all, had partial responses. Study-level results: In general, CD8+ T cells held more expanded clones than CD4+ did, on average. Certain nonresponders additionally had low normalized T-cell clonal expansion.

The CDR3 has 14 residues if both end residues are counted. Repertoires were generated with immunoSEQ multiplex PCR, while TCRdb's copy carries only in-frame clones and drops some. Of 15,000 to 20,000 clones detected, 80% to 90% appear once; the ten largest clones hold roughly 30%. The source was CD4+ or CD8+ T cells sorted from blood, collected in a trial of the OX40 agonist ivuxolimab. The receptor was derived from an adult with an advanced solid tumor such as melanoma, head and neck, liver or kidney cancer. The chain carries TRBV21-1 and TRBJ2-7; the tabulated D call, TRBD1, remains unverified against the DNA. TRBV21-1 corresponds to a pseudogene. The CDR3 loop is CASSKSDSEGYKLD.